The 2 T cell receptor beta chains listed next were all sequenced from one sample in a study of T cells in Graves' hyperthyroidism and ophthalmopathy. Amplification targeted TCR beta CDR3 regions from RNA transcripts. Initially, a first-round RT-PCR of the TCR CDR3 employed the HTBI primer set. A single record per CDR3 protein comes from TCRdb applying MiXCR to the multiplex PCR reads. The sample carries a few hundred thousand distinct CDR3 sequences, less than 25% recorded once. The sequencing sample was made of blood. The receptor source for this set is a man between 18 and 35 years old with Graves' hyperthyroidism.

The table lists this clonotype with many counts. This rearrangement joins TRBV6-1 to TRBJ1-1; D unresolved. Trimming took 7 bases from V and 1 from J, leaving 16 bases between them. Germline CDR1 is MNHNS and CDR2 is SASEGT. The CDR3 length is 15 residues. DNA of the CDR3: TGTGCCAGCATTCCTACGGCGGGGAGGAACACTGAAGCTTTCTTT. It codes for CASIPTAGRNTEAFF.

This clonotype has a count of ten or more. The rearrangement links TRBV12-3 or TRBV12-4 to TRBJ1-1, with D uncertain. Trimming pared 3 bases from V and 4 bases from J, leaving 12 bases between. The CDR3 has 14 amino acids. The CDR3 sequence is CASSFVESFTEAFF. The CDR3 nucleotides are TGTGCCAGCAGTTTCGTGGAGTCCTTCACTGAAGCTTTCTTT.